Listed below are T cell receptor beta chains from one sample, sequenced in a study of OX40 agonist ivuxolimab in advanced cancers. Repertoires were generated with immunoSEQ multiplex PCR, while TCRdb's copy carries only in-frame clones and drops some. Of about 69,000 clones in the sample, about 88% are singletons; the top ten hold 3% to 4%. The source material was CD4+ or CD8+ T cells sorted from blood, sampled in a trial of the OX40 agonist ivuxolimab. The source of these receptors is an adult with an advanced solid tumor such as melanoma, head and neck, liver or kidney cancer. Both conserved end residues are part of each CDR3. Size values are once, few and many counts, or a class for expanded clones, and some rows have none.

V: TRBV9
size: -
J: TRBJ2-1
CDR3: CASSVGLAAYNEQFF

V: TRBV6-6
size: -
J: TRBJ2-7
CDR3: CASSYSRQLPYEQYF

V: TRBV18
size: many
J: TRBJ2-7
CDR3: CASSPQGIYEQYF

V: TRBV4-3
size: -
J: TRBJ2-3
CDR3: CASSQGGGGSLTDTQYF

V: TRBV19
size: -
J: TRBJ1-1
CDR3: CATIGVVGAFF

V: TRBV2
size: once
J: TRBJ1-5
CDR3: CASREDRMGLQPQHF

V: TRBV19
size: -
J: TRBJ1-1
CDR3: CASSPLGQGITEAFF

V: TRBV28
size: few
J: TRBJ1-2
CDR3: CASSGQGGWGYTF

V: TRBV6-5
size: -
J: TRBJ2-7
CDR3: CAGSLGGEQYF

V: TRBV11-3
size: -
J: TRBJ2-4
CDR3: CASSLDGTLRTTAKNIQYF

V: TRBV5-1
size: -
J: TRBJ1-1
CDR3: CASSLWGGGTEAFF

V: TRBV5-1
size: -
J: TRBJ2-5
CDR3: CASILTGTSGETQYF

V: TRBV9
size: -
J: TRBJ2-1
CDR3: CASSVVPGTGYNEQFF

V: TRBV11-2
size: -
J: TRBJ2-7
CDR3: CASSSWDSYEQYF

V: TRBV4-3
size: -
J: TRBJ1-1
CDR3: CASSQDINNENTEAFF

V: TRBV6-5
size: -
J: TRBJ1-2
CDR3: CASRQEGGYGYTF

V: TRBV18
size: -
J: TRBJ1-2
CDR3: CASSLGTGLNYGYTF

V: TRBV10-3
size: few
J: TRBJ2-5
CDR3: CAISEGETGTQYF

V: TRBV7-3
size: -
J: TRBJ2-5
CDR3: CASSPHSGQETQYF

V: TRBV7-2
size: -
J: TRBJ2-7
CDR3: CASSPRSSGEQYF

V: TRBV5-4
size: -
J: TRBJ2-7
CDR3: CASSRVTPPYEQYF

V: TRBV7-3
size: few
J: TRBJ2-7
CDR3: CASSRTGGSGEQYF

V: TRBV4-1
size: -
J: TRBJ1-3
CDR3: CASSQDSVSSGNTIYF

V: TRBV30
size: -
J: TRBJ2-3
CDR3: CAILAKSTDTQYF

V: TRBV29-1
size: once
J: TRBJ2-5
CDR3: CSVGSGTSGSGETQYF

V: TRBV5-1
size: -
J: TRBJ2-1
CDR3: CASSFRGQVPSRPNEQFF

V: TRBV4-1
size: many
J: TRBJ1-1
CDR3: CASSQVDLGFSRTEAFF

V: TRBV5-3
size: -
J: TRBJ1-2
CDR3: CARSLEWGEDNGYTF

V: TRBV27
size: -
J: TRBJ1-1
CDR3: CASSPIGWGTEAFF

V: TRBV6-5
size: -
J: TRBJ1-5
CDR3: CASSPLDSTRSLRHF

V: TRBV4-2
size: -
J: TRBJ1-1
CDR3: CASSKTGTGDNTEAFF

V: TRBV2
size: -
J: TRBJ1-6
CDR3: CASIPDSYNSPLHF

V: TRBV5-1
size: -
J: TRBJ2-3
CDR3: CASSLGWARTDTQYF

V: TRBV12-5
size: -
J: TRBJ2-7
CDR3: CASARFSTSGYEQYF

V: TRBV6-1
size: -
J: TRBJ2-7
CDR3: CASSVYVAGAKYEQYF

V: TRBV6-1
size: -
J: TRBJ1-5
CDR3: CASSGRRVGGNSNQPQHF

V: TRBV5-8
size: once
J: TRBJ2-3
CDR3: CASSLGAYGGTDTQYF

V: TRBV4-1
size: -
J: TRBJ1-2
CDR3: CASSPTGLANYGYTF

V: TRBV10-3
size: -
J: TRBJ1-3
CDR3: CAISKQDSGNTIYF

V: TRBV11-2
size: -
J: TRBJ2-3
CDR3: CASSLDLTGGADTQYF

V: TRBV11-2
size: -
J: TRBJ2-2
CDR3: CASSSDGQTGELFF

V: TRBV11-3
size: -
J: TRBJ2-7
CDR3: CASSLRGNPSYEQYF

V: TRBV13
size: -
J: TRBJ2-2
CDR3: CASSFDRGLNTGELFF

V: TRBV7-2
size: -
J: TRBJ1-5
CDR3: CASSFQGRTQHF

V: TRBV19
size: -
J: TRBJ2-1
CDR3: CASSTWERGNEQFF

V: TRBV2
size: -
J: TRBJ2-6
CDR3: CASSRDNSGANVLTF